These 23 T cell receptor beta chains were all obtained from the same sample, sequenced in a study of cytomegalovirus exposure and HLA in healthy donors. With 60 Vbeta and 13 Jbeta primers, the PCR was carried out. Using immunoSEQ multiplex PCR, the repertoire was profiled, and TCRdb retains in-frame clones only, with some absent. The sample has 150,000 or so clones, 60% to 85% seen once. Input material: PBMCs. Receptors originate from a man aged 35 to 55 in good health and CMV-seropositive.

This chain links TRBV4-2 with TRBJ2-3; TRBD1 might be the D (6 bases). Germline CDR1 and CDR2: LGHNA and YNFKEQ. The CDR3 has 16 amino acids. V dropped 0 bases and J dropped 4 bases, with 14 bases sitting between them. CDR3 nucleotides: TGTGCCAGCAGCCAAGATGGACGGGGACAATCAGATACGCAGTATTTT. Protein product: CASSQDGRGQSDTQYF.

This clone was detected a few times. The junction differs from germline at one of its ends, possibly a read error. CDR3 loop: CASSQDLDRGITVTQYF. In DNA, the CDR3 is TGCGCCAGCAGCCAAGATCTAGACAGGGGGATCACAGTTACGCAGTATTTT. The J gene is TRBJ2-3, the V gene TRBV4-1; TRBD1 agrees at 9 bases. The CDR3 has 17 amino acids. The germline gives CDR1 MGHRA, CDR2 YSYEKL.

Turning to this clone: The sample has other DNA sequences that encode this CDR3 too. The CDR3 region has the DNA TGTGCCAGCAGTCCCCCGGGGTCTTCCTACGAGCAGTACTTC. It encodes CASSPPGSSYEQYF. This chain uses TRBV27 with TRBJ2-7; tentatively, D is TRBD2 (5 bases). Germline CDR1 MNHEY, CDR2 SMNVEV (reference sequence). Trimming shortened V by 5 bases and J by 1 base, and 12 bases separated the two germline ends. The CDR3 is made up of 14 amino acids.

This chain uses TRBV6-1 with TRBJ1-3; D might be TRBD1 (5 bases). Trimming pared 3 bases from V and 4 bases from J, leaving 10 bases between. The CDR3 contains 14 residues. The germline gives CDR1 MNHNS, CDR2 SASEGT. The CDR3 loop reads CASSDAGHGNTIYF. The CDR3 nucleotides read TGTGCCAGCAGTGACGCGGGGCACGGAAACACCATATATTTT.

About this clone: The junction departs from germline at one end; a sequencing error may be responsible. The chain is built from TRBV19 and TRBJ2-6, with TRBD1 matching over 8 bases. From germline, CDR1 is LNHDA and CDR2 SQIVND (reference sequence). This CDR3 region has 18 residues. The CDR3: CASSPRQGLSSGANGLTF. The CDR3 DNA sequence: TGTGCCAGTAGTCCGCGACAGGGGTTGAGTAGTGGGGCCAACGGCCTGACTTTC.

This clone has a handful of counts. In DNA form, the CDR3 reads TGTGCCAGCAGACCCGACAGGGCAAATGGCTACACCTTC. It specifies CASRPDRANGYTF. V gene TRBV6-5 combines with J gene TRBJ1-2, with 7 nucleotides matching TRBD1. V shed 6 bases and J 6 bases; nucleotides not matched to a gene: 7. The CDR3 is 13 residues long. The V gene's germline CDR1 is MNHEY and CDR2 SVGAGI.

The chain joins TRBV5-6 to TRBJ2-1; D possibly corresponds to TRBD1 (6 bases). With 4 bases removed from V and 1 base from J, the gap between germline ends came to 9 bases. CDR1 and CDR2 from the germline V gene are SGHDT and YYEEEE. The CDR3 sequence is 14 residues long. The CDR3 DNA follows: TGTGCCAGCAGCCTGGACAGATCCTACAATGAGCAGTTCTTC. Translated: CASSLDRSYNEQFF.

The rearrangement links TRBV29-1 to TRBJ2-7, with 12 positions matching TRBD2. CDR3 length: 14 amino acids. Per the germline V gene, CDR1 is SQVTM and CDR2 is ANQGSEA. V lost 2 bases and J lost 9; bases outside the gene matches: 8. Written as DNA, the CDR3 is TGCAGCGTTGAAACGCCTAGCGGGAGGGTGCGGCAGTACTTC. Its protein product is CSVETPSGRVRQYF.

The rearrangement joins TRBV20-1 to TRBJ2-7, with D tentatively TRBD2 (5 bases). The length of the CDR3 is 11 residues. V gave up 3 bases and J gave up 5 bases, with 8 bases separating them. Germline-derived CDR1 and CDR2 are DFQATT and SNEGSKA (reference sequence). CDR3 DNA sequence: TGCAGTGCTAGGAAGAGGGACGAGCAGTACTTC. This codes for CSARKRDEQYF.

The genes are TRBV7-3 and TRBJ2-6; the match to TRBD2 covers 12 bases. Germline V gene data show CDR1 as SGHTA and CDR2 as FQGTGA. V lost 4 bases to trimming and J lost 1 base; unmatched junction nucleotides: 8. The length of the CDR3 is 19 residues. Here the CDR3 reads CASSSGLAGTSSGANVLTF. As DNA, the CDR3 is TGTGCCAGCAGCTCGGGACTAGCGGGTACTTCATCTGGGGCCAACGTCCTGACTTTC.

The rearrangement links TRBV7-2 to TRBJ2-7; TRBD2 might be the D (5 bases). Trimming pared 4 bases from V and 1 base from J, leaving 11 bases between. CDR3 size: 14 residues. The germline V gene has CDR1 SGHTA and CDR2 FQGNSA. The CDR3 DNA sequence: TGTGCCAGCAGCTCCTCGGACTCGTCCTACGAGCAGTACTTC. Its translation: CASSSSDSSYEQYF.

J is TRBJ2-2 and V is TRBV19; TRBD1 might be the D (6 bases). This CDR3 spans 13 amino acids. CDR1 is LNHDA and CDR2 is SQIVND in the germline V gene (reference sequence). V lost 5 bases and J 4 bases, leaving 8 bases between the germline ends. The CDR3 spells CASSVRGTGELFF. CDR3 nucleotide sequence: TGTGCCAGTAGTGTCAGGGGCACCGGGGAGCTGTTTTTT.

The V and J genes are TRBV4-3 and TRBJ1-6; D is unclear. Deletions cut 3 bases from V and 9 bases from J, with 9 bases between. Germline V gene data show CDR1 as LGHNA and CDR2 as YSLEER. This CDR3 is built from 13 residues. The CDR3 nucleotides are TGCGCCAGCAGCCAGAATACCGGTTCACCCCTCCACTTT. This sequence encodes CASSQNTGSPLHF.

V is TRBV5-1 and J is TRBJ2-1, with 11 bases aligning to TRBD2. CDR3 length equals 17 residues. V lost 2 bases, J lost 2 bases, and 6 bases stayed unmatched. The germline CDR1 and CDR2 sequences are SGHRS and YFSETQ. The CDR3 region is CASSFTSGRMAYNEQFF. The DNA of the CDR3 is TGCGCCAGCAGCTTTACTAGCGGGAGAATGGCCTACAATGAGCAGTTCTTC. The whole variable domain, filled in from reference TRBV5-1 and TRBJ2-1, reads KAGVTQTPRYLIKTRGQQVTLSCSPISGHRSVSWYQQTPGQGLQFLFEYFSETQRNKGNFPGRFSGRQFSNSRSEMNVSTLELGDSALYLCASSFTSGRMAYNEQFFGPGTRLTVL.

This clone came up once. This chain joins TRBV5-1 and TRBJ2-2; TRBD1 matches at 7 bases. The CDR3 spans 17 residues. CDR1 and CDR2 from the germline V gene are SGHRS and YFSETQ. The ends lost 2 bases at V and 2 bases at J; junction bases unmatched: 9. The CDR3 nucleotides read TGCGCCAGCAGCTTCTCTTACCGGGACAGCAACACCGGGGAGCTGTTTTTT. As protein: CASSFSYRDSNTGELFF.

This clone has a single count. V usage is TRBV6-5 and J usage is TRBJ1-1; unclear D gene. This CDR3 contains 16 residues. The ends were cut back, 0 bases at V and 0 bases at J, with 11 bases in the middle. CDR1 is MNHEY, CDR2 SVGAGI, per germline. The CDR3 DNA is TGTGCCAGCAGTTACTCGATGACAACAATGAACACTGAAGCTTTCTTT. The encoded protein is CASSYSMTTMNTEAFF.

The chain uses TRBV7-9 and TRBJ2-1, with TRBD2 identical over 7 bases. V trimming: 5 bases; J trimming: 3 bases; junction bases outside the gene matches: 10. In germline, CDR1 is SEHNR, CDR2 FQNEAQ (reference sequence). The CDR3 covers 16 residues. This CDR3 reads CASSLPLAEYYNEQFF. The DNA for the CDR3 is TGTGCCAGCAGCCTTCCCCTAGCGGAGTACTACAATGAGCAGTTCTTC.

The chain couples TRBV10-3 to TRBJ1-2, with D perhaps matching TRBD1 (6 bases). There are 16 residues in the CDR3. Trimming pared 0 bases from V and 1 base from J, leaving 12 bases between. The V gene's germline CDR1 is ENHRY and CDR2 SYGVKD. CDR3 in DNA: TGTGCCATCAGTGAGTCCGCACGACAGGTTAACTATGGCTACACCTTC. This encodes CAISESARQVNYGYTF.

The chain carries TRBV29-1 and TRBJ1-1; D unclear. The CDR3 covers 11 residues. V lost 6 bases, J lost 9 bases, and 14 bases lay in between. Per germline, CDR1 SQVTM and CDR2 ANQGSEA. This CDR3 is CSVGMGSQAFF. DNA of the CDR3: TGCAGCGTAGGAATGGGGAGCCAAGCTTTCTTT.

On this clone itself: Other DNA sequences in this specimen translate into the identical CDR3. The chain has TRBV18 and TRBJ2-5; 8 bases match TRBD2. V lost 1 base to trimming and J lost 5 bases; unmatched junction nucleotides: 3. There are 14 residues in the CDR3. Germline values: CDR1 KGHSH, CDR2 LQKENI. The CDR3 reads CASSPRSGGETQYF. CDR3 DNA: TGTGCCAGCTCACCACGCTCGGGAGGGGAGACCCAGTACTTC.

This chain joins TRBV5-1 and TRBJ1-6; 10 nucleotides line up with TRBD1. The CDR3 is made up of 15 amino acids. With 4 bases clipped from V and 7 bases from J, the junction kept 5 bases outside the gene matches. Germline values: CDR1 SGHRS, CDR2 YFSETQ. CDR3 protein: CASSVLDRGNSPLHF. The CDR3 region has the DNA TGCGCCAGCAGCGTATTGGACAGGGGGAATTCACCCCTCCACTTT.

This clone has a single count. The chain employs TRBV15 and TRBJ1-3; 10 nucleotides agree with TRBD1. Germline V gives CDR1 LNHNV, CDR2 YYDKDF (reference sequence). The CDR3 extends over 17 amino acids. V shed 1 base and J 2 bases; nucleotides not matched to a gene: 5. The CDR3 DNA follows: TGTGCCACCAGCAGAGGCATCGGACAGGGGGCTGGAAACACCATATATTTT. Translation: CATSRGIGQGAGNTIYF.

This clone occurred once. This chain links TRBV5-4 with TRBJ2-5, with TRBD2 matching 11 bases. The CDR3 extends over 16 amino acids. Germline CDR1 SGHNT, CDR2 YYREEE (reference sequence). Germline trimming cut 0 bases from V and 4 bases from J; bases unmatched to any gene: 5. The CDR3 region is CASSLGGSGRVETQYF. CDR3 coding DNA: TGTGCCAGCAGCTTGGGTGGTAGCGGGAGGGTAGAGACCCAGTACTTC. Full variable domain (rest looked up from reference TRBV5-4 and TRBJ2-5): ETGVTQSPTHLIKTRGQQVTLRCSSQSGHNTVSWYQQALGQGPQFIFQYYREEENGRGNFPPRFSGLQFPNYSSELNVNALELDDSALYLCASSLGGSGRVETQYFGPGTRLLVL.